This TCR beta chain emerged from a study of cytomegalovirus exposure and HLA in healthy donors. Notes on the study in general: Most TCR sequences were seen very rarely across donors, but some public TCRs occurred in many. Using the classifier, cytomegalovirus status was reportedly diagnosed with high specificity and sensitivity. Some TCR beta chains (around 180 of them) were listed as cytomegalovirus-associated. As confirmed in vitro, a few CMV-associated chains were specific for CMV antigens.

Germline lookup yields CDR1 SGHDT and CDR2 YYEEEE. CDR3 length: 16 residues. The ends lost 0 bases at V and 8 bases at J; junction bases unmatched: 11. Sequencing used immunoSEQ multiplex PCR; TCRdb keeps in-frame clones, though not all of them. The sample lists roughly 250,000 clones; 70% to 90% were seen once. As concerns this clone: Its specificity is not known.

The clonotype originates from a woman aged 25-40 years in good health and CMV-seropositive. Material: PBMCs. This chain uses TRBV5-6 with TRBJ2-1; 7 bases agree with TRBD2. CDR3 DNA: TGTGCCAGCAGCTTGGGGACTAGACCCTTTGGTGATGAGCAGTTCTTC. Translation gives CASSLGTRPFGDEQFF.